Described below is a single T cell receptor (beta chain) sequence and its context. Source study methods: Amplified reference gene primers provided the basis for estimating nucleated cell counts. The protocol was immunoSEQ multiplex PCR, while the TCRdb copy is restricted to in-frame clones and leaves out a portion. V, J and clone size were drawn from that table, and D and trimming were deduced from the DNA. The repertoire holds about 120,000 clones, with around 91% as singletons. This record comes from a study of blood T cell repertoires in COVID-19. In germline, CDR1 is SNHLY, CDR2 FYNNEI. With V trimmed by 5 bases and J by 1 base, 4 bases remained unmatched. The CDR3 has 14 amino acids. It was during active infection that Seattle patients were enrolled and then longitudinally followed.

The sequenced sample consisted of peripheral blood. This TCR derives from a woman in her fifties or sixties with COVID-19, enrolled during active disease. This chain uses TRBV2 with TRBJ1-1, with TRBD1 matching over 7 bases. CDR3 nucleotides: TGTGCCAGCAGTAACACAGGGGAGAACACTGAAGCTTTCTTT. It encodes CASSNTGENTEAFF.